This T cell receptor (beta chain) comes out of a study of CD8+ T cells in alopecia areata. Trimming removed 4 bases from V and 1 base from J, with 14 bases in between. Germline CDR1 and CDR2: SGHDT and YYEEEE. This CDR3 comprises 15 residues. The sequencing template was cDNA reverse transcribed from extracted RNA. Measured with immunoSEQ multiplex PCR; TCRdb has only the in-frame clones, and not every one. The top ten clones hold about 1% of a sample with 140,000 to 150,000 clones, 51% of them seen once. The chain combines TRBV5-6 with TRBJ1-1; D unresolved. The TCR was taken from a human donor with alopecia areata. The source was CD4+ T cells sorted from blood, collected at week 0. CDR3 DNA sequence: TGTGCCAGCAGCCCTATGCCGTCCAGGAACACTGAAGCTTTCTTT. Residues: CASSPMPSRNTEAFF.